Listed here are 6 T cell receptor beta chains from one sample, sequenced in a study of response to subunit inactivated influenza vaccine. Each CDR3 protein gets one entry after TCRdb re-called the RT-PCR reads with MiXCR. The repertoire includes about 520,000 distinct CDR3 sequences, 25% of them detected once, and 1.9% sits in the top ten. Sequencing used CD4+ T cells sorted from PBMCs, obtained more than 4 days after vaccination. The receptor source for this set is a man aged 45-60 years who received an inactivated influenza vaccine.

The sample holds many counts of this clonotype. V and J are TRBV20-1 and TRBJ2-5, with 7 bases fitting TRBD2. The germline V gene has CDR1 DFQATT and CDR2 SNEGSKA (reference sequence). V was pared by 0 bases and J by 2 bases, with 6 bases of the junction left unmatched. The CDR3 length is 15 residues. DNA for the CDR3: TGCAGTGCTAGAGATCTAGGGACTACGCAAGAGACCCAGTACTTC. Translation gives CSARDLGTTQETQYF.

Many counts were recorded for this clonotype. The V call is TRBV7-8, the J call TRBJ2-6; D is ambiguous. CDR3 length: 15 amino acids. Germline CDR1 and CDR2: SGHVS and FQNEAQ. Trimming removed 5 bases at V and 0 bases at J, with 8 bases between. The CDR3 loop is CASSPSLSGANVLTF. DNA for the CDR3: TGTGCCAGCAGCCCCTCTCTCTCTGGGGCCAACGTCCTGACTTTC.

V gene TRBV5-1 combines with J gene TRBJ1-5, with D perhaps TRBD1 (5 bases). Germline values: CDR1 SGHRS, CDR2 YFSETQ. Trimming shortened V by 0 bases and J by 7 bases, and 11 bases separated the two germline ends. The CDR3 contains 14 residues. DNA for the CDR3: TGCGCCAGCAGCTTGGGGGAGGGGCGGCAGCCCCAGCATTTT. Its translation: CASSLGEGRQPQHF.

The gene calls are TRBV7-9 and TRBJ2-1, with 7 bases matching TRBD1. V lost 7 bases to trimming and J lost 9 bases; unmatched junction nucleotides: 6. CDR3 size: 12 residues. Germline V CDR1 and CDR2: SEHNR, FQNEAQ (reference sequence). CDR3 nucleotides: TGTGCCAGCACCCCGACAGGGACTGAGCAGTTCTTC. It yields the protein CASTPTGTEQFF.

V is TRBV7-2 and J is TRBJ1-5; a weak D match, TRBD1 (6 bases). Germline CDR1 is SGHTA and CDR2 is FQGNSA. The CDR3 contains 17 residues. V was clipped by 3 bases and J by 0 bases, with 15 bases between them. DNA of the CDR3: TGTGCCAGCAGCTTGCCGGGACAACCGGATAGCAATCAGCCCCAGCATTTT. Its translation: CASSLPGQPDSNQPQHF.

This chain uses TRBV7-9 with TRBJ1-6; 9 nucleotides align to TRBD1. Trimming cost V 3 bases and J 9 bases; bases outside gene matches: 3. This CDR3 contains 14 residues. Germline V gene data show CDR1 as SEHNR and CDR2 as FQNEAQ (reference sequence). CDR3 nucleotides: TGTGCCAGCAGCTTTTCGACAGGGGGTTCACCCCTCCACTTT. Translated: CASSFSTGGSPLHF.